The T cell receptor (beta chain) under discussion was sequenced for a study of cytomegalovirus exposure and HLA in healthy donors. Turning to the study itself: Earlier findings included nearly 120 million unique TCR beta sequences obtained from 150 million to 200 million T cells.

Both 60 Vbeta primers and 13 Jbeta primers went into the PCR. Assay: immunoSEQ multiplex PCR; the TCRdb copy retains only in-frame clones and omits some. The sample has roughly 180,000 clones, roughly 84% seen once; the top ten hold 1.5%. Study-wide results and limits: A missense DCLRE1C variant was associated with V- and J-gene trimming of TCR beta chains in a later analysis, and an independent cohort replicated the association. It was assumed in the presence/absence analyses that sequencing depth was roughly uniform across donors.

Germline CDR1 reads SQVTM; CDR2 reads ANQGSEA. The CDR3 loop spans 14 amino acids. Trimming shortened V by 5 bases and J by 5 bases, and 18 bases separated the two germline ends. Turning to this clone: The target antigen is unknown.

The receptor's source is a male donor in good health and CMV-seronegative. The sample was PBMCs. The chain recombines TRBV29-1 with TRBJ2-5, with TRBD1 as a possible D gene (6 bases). The CDR3 DNA reads TGCAGCGTTTTTGGGGGCCAGCCACGCGAGACCCAGTACTTC. It codes for CSVFGGQPRETQYF.